This entry lists 10 T cell receptor beta chains sequenced from one sample in a study of T-cell memory formation after mild COVID-19. TCRdb re-called the 5' RACE reads through MiXCR, storing one row per CDR3 protein. The data show over 5,500 distinct CDR3 sequences, with less than 75% seen just once and about 2.3% held by the top ten. The specimen sequenced was PBMCs or a T cell subset sorted from them (not recorded which). The receptors originated from an adult who had mild COVID-19 (a few samples of this study predate the infection). Cell type and time point are not known.

This sequence joins TRBV20-1 and TRBJ2-3; 8 bases line up with TRBD1. This CDR3 spans 14 amino acids. Germline CDR1 reads DFQATT; CDR2 reads SNEGSKA (reference sequence). V lost 5 bases to trimming and J lost 2 bases; unmatched junction nucleotides: 6. Here the CDR3 DNA reads TGCAGTGCTTACGACAGGGGTTACACAGATACGCAGTATTTT. Protein: CSAYDRGYTDTQYF.

V and J are TRBV27 and TRBJ2-5; D possibly matches TRBD1 or TRBD2 (6 bases each). CDR3 size: 15 residues. V was shortened by 8 bases and J by 5 bases, with 21 bases between the two germline ends. CDR1 and CDR2 from the germline V gene are MNHEY and SMNVEV (reference sequence). In DNA, the CDR3 is TGTGCCAGCGCCCGGGGATACGGGGGCGAGGAGACCCAGTACTTC. This sequence encodes CASARGYGGEETQYF.

The chain has TRBV5-1 and TRBJ2-5; maybe TRBD2 (5 bases). Germline CDR1 reads SGHRS; CDR2 reads YFSETQ. The CDR3 is 13 amino acids. Trimming stripped 0 bases from V and 4 bases from J, with 7 bases between. The CDR3: CASSLEEGETQYF. The CDR3 DNA reads TGCGCCAGCAGCTTGGAAGAGGGAGAGACCCAGTACTTC. Based on the CDR3 plus reference TRBV5-1 and TRBJ2-5, the full variable domain is KAGVTQTPRYLIKTRGQQVTLSCSPISGHRSVSWYQQTPGQGLQFLFEYFSETQRNKGNFPGRFSGRQFSNSRSEMNVSTLELGDSALYLCASSLEEGETQYFGPGTRLLVL.

This clonotype counts as medium-sized (0.01 to 0.1%). The CDR3 reads CASSSDRNTEAFF. DNA for the CDR3: TGTGCCAGCAGCTCCGACAGGAACACTGAAGCTTTCTTT. This chain joins TRBV7-2 and TRBJ1-1, with D tentatively TRBD1 (5 bases). From germline, CDR1 is SGHTA and CDR2 FQGNSA. Trimming stripped 4 bases from V and 1 base from J, with 7 bases between. The CDR3 runs to 13 residues. The full variable domain, in which reference TRBV7-2 and TRBJ1-1 provide the parts outside the CDR3, is GAGVSQSPSNKVTEKGKDVELRCDPISGHTALYWYRQSLGQGLEFLIYFQGNSAPDKSGLPSDRFSAERTGGSVSTLTIQRTQQEDSAVYLCASSSDRNTEAFFGQGTRLTVV.

This clonotype counts as medium-sized. The chain combines TRBV4-3 with TRBJ1-5, with D maybe TRBD1 (5 bases). The germline V and J ends were trimmed by 1 base and 0 bases, with 22 bases remaining between them. CDR1 and CDR2 from the germline V gene are LGHNA and YSLEER. The CDR3 length is 20 residues. The chain's CDR3 is CASSQGVYSLGEISNQPQHF. DNA for the CDR3: TGCGCCAGCAGCCAAGGGGTTTACAGTTTGGGGGAGATTAGCAATCAGCCCCAGCATTTT.

This rearrangement joins TRBV7-8 to TRBJ2-1; tentative D call: TRBD1 (5 bases). CDR1 and CDR2 from the germline V gene are SGHVS and FQNEAQ. This CDR3 is 14 amino acids long. V was shortened by 2 bases and J by 0 bases, with 5 bases between the two germline ends. CDR3 in amino acids: CASSLRGSYNEQFF. CDR3 in DNA: TGTGCCAGCAGCTTAAGGGGCTCCTACAATGAGCAGTTCTTC.

Relative to its sample, this clonotype is medium-sized. The chain has TRBV7-9 and TRBJ2-1; TRBD2 matches 7 bases. The CDR3 spans 14 residues. Per germline, CDR1 SEHNR and CDR2 FQNEAQ (reference sequence). Trimming removed 5 bases from V and 12 bases from J; junction bases left unmatched: 13. The CDR3 sequence is CASSPRGGVGAQFF. CDR3 sequence (DNA): TGTGCCAGCAGCCCAAGGGGAGGGGTTGGGGCGCAGTTCTTC.

The chain combines TRBV7-8 with TRBJ2-3, with 13 bases aligning to TRBD2. J lost 1 base, V lost 3 bases, and 10 bases had no gene match. The CDR3 extends over 19 amino acids. CDR1 SGHVS and CDR2 FQNEAQ come from the germline V gene. The CDR3 bases are TGTGCCAGCAGCTTCCGGACTAGCGGGAGCTACAAGGGCACAGATACGCAGTATTTT. Its protein is CASSFRTSGSYKGTDTQYF.

Relative to its sample, this clonotype is medium-sized. In DNA, the CDR3 is TGTGCCAGCAGTTACGCGTTCACCTACGAGCAGTACTTC. Amino acid sequence: CASSYAFTYEQYF. The chain couples TRBV6-5 to TRBJ2-7; D is undetermined. Looked up from germline, CDR1 is MNHEY and CDR2 is SVGAGI. CDR3 size: 13 residues. Deletions cut 2 bases from V and 2 bases from J, with 7 bases between.

This clonotype was counted only a few times. V usage is TRBV28 and J usage is TRBJ1-2; the match to TRBD1 covers 9 bases. CDR3 size: 13 residues. The ends lost 10 bases at V and 6 bases at J; junction bases unmatched: 9. Germline loops: CDR1 MDHEN, CDR2 SYDVKM. CDR3 amino acids: CAILKQGADGYTF. The CDR3 bases are TGTGCCATTCTGAAACAGGGGGCAGATGGCTACACCTTC.